Reported below is one T cell receptor (beta chain). Its antigen remains unidentified. It was at deep level that the assay was run. The table came from immunoSEQ multiplex PCR; TCRdb's copy has only in-frame clones and leaves some out. This sample yields roughly 2.6 million clones, of which approximately 90% are seen a single time; 0.11% to 0.15% belongs to the top ten. The sample belongs to a study of shared clonotypes between healthy human individuals. Study outcomes and limitations: Represented genetic and exposure-history diversity was restricted by having few donors. For sorted subsets, rarefaction showed incomplete sequencing despite large depth.

The CDR3 has 15 residues. Deletions cut 0 bases from V and 0 bases from J, with 6 bases between. Germline V gene lookup returns CDR1 GTSNPN and CDR2 SVGIG (reference sequence). The rearrangement joins TRBV30 to TRBJ2-6; D gene ambiguous. This receptor was taken from a man aged 18 to 35 in good health. Sequenced: naive CD4+ T cells sorted from blood. Noted subset: CD45RA+ positively selected. The CDR3 sequence is CAWSVIGSGANVLTF. The CDR3 nucleotides are TGTGCCTGGAGTGTTATAGGCTCTGGGGCCAACGTCCTGACTTTC. Full variable domain (outside the CDR3, taken from reference TRBV30 and TRBJ2-6): SQTIHQWPATLVQPVGSPLSLECTVEGTSNPNLYWYRQAAGRGLQLLFYSVGIGQISSEVPQNLSASRPQDRQFILSSKKLLLSDSGFYLCAWSVIGSGANVLTFGAGSRLTVL.